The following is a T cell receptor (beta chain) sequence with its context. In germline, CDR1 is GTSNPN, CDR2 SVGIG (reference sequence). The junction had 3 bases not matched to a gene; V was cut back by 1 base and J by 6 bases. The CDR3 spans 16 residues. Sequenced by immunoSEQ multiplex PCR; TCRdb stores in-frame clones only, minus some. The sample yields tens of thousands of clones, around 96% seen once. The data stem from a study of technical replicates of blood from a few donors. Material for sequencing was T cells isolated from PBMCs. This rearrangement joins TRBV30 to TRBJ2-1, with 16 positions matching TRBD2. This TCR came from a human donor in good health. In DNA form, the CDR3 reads TGTGCCTGGAGTGCCGGGACTAGCGGGAGGGGCAATGAGCAGTTCTTC. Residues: CAWSAGTSGRGNEQFF.